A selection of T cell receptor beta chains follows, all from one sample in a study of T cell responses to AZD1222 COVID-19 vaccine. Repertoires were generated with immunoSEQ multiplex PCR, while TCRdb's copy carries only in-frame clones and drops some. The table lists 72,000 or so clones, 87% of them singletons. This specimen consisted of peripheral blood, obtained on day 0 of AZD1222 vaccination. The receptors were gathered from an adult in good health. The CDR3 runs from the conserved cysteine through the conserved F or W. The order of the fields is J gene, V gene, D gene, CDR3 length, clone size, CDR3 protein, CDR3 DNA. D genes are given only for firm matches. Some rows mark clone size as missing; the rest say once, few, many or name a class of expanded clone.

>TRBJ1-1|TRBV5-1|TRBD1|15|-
CASSSLQGIDTEAFF
TGCGCCAGCAGCTCCTTACAGGGGATCGACACTGAAGCTTTCTTT
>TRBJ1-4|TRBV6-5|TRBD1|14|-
CASTSLDRAGKLFF
TGTGCCAGCACCTCTTTGGACAGGGCGGGGAAACTGTTTTTT
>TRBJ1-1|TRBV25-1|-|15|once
CASSSRTGTGTEAFF
TGTGCCAGTAGCAGTCGTACGGGCACGGGGACTGAAGCTTTCTTT
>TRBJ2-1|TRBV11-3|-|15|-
CASSLGVGAYNEQFF
TGTGCCAGCAGCCTCGGGGTAGGGGCCTACAATGAGCAGTTCTTC
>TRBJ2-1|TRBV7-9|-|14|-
CASSLLRRDNEQFF
TGTGCCAGCAGCTTATTGCGGAGGGACAATGAGCAGTTCTTC
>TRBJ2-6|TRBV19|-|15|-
CASSIGQPGANVLTF
TGTGCCAGTAGTATAGGGCAGCCTGGGGCCAACGTCCTGACTTTC
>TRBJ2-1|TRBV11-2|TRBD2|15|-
CASSLSGNSYNEQFF
TGTGCCAGCAGCCTTAGCGGGAACTCCTACAATGAGCAGTTCTTC
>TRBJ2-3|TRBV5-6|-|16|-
CASSPPLGLPTDTQYF
TGTGCCAGCAGCCCGCCCCTGGGACTCCCCACAGATACGCAGTATTTT
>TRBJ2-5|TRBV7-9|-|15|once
CASSLGMGAVETQYF
TGTGCCAGCAGCCTAGGGATGGGGGCCGTGGAGACCCAGTACTTC
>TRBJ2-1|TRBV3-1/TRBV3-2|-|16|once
CASSQVAGSSYNEQFF
TGTGCCAGCAGCCAAGTTGCGGGGAGCTCCTACAATGAGCAGTTCTTC
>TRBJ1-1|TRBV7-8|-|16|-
CASSSTYRSGNTEAFF
TGTGCCAGCAGCTCCACCTACAGATCGGGGAACACTGAAGCTTTCTTT
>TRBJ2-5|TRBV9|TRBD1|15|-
CASSVRTGQGETQYF
TGTGCCAGCAGCGTGCGGACAGGGCAGGGAGAGACCCAGTACTTC
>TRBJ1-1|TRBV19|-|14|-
CASSIAGTLKEAFF
TGTGCCAGTAGTATAGCGGGGACACTGAAAGAAGCTTTCTTT
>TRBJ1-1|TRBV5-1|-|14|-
CASSLGPMGAEAFF
TGCGCCAGCAGCTTGGGACCGATGGGGGCTGAAGCTTTCTTT
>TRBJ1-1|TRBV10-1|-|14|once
CASSETRLRTEAFF
TGCGCCAGCAGTGAGACGCGGCTACGAACTGAAGCTTTCTTT
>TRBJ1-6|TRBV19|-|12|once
CASRLGGSPLHF
TGTGCCAGCCGGCTGGGGGGTTCACCCCTCCACTTT
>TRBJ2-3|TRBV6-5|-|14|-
CASRVGRSTDTQYF
TGTGCCAGCCGAGTGGGGAGGAGCACAGATACGCAGTATTTT
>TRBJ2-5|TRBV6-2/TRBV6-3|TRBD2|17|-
CASSSLTSGRARETQYF
TGTGCCAGCAGTTCCCTGACTAGCGGGAGGGCCAGGGAGACCCAGTACTTC
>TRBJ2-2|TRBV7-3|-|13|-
CASSLTSTGELFF
TGTGCCAGCAGCTTAACGTCCACCGGGGAGCTGTTTTTT
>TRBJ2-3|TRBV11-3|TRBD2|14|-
CASSSPGLEGTQYF
TGTGCCAGCAGCTCCCCGGGACTAGAAGGAACGCAGTATTTT
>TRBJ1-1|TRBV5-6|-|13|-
CASSGREGYEAFF
TGTGCCAGCAGCGGCAGGGAGGGGTATGAAGCTTTCTTT
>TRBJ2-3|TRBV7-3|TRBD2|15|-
CASSSGLAGTDTQYF
TGTGCCAGCAGCTCGGGACTAGCGGGAACAGATACGCAGTATTTT
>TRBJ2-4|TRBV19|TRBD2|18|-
CASSIFASGSNGKNIQYF
TGTGCCAGTAGTATCTTCGCTAGCGGGAGCAATGGCAAAAACATTCAGTACTTC
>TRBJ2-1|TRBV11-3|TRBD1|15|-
CASSLENRGNDEQFF
TGTGCCAGCAGCTTAGAGAACAGGGGGAACGATGAGCAGTTCTTC
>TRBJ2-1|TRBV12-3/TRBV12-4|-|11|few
CASSLMAEQFF
TGTGCCAGCAGTTTAATGGCAGAGCAGTTCTTC
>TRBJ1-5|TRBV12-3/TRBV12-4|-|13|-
CASSLIENQPQHF
TGTGCCAGCAGTTTAATAGAGAATCAGCCCCAGCATTTT
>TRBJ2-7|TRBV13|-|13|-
CASSPDSSYEQYF
TGTGCCAGCAGTCCTGACAGCTCCTACGAGCAGTACTTC
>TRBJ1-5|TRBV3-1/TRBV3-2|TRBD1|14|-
CASSRTGSNQPQHF
TGTGCCAGCAGTCGGACAGGGAGCAATCAGCCCCAGCATTTT
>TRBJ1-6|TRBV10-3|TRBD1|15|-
CASRGDSSYNSPLHF
TGTGCCTCACGGGGGGACAGCTCCTATAATTCACCCCTCCACTTT
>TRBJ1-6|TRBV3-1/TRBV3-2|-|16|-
CASSHDWGGSGSPLHF
TGTGCCAGCAGCCATGATTGGGGCGGCAGCGGTTCACCCCTCCACTTT
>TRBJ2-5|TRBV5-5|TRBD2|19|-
CASSFTSSGRVKHQETQYF
TGTGCCAGCAGCTTTACTTCTAGCGGGAGGGTGAAGCACCAAGAGACCCAGTACTTC
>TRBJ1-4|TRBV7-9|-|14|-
CASSLAQAREKLFF
TGTGCCAGCAGCTTAGCGCAGGCCCGGGAAAAACTGTTTTTT
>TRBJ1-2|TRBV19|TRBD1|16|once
CASSYRDSTLMEGYTF
TGTGCCAGTAGTTATAGGGACAGCACCCTTATGGAGGGCTACACCTTC
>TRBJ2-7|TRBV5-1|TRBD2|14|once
CASNRAGGPREQYF
TGCGCCAGCAATAGGGCGGGAGGGCCTCGGGAGCAGTACTTC
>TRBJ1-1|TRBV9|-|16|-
CASNPLRESMNTEAFF
TGTGCCAGCAACCCCTTAAGGGAGAGCATGAACACTGAAGCTTTCTTT
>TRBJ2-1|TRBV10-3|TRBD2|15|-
CAIRSLAGGVGEQFF
TGTGCCATCAGGTCCCTAGCGGGGGGTGTAGGTGAGCAGTTCTTC
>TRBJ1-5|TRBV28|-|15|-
CASSFGGLSNQPQHF
TGTGCCAGCAGTTTTGGAGGGCTGAGCAATCAGCCCCAGCATTTT
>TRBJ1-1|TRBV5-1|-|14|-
CASSYQFLNTEAFF
TGCGCCAGCAGCTATCAATTCCTAAACACTGAAGCTTTCTTT
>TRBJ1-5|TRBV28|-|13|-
CASRTDSNQPQHF
TGTGCGTCGCGGACAGATAGCAATCAGCCCCAGCATTTT
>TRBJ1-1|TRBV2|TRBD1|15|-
CASSGPQGASTEAFF
TGTGCCAGCAGTGGTCCACAGGGGGCATCCACTGAAGCTTTCTTT
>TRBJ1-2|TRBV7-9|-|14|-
CASSLDSGYGGYTF
TGTGCCAGCAGCTTAGATTCAGGATATGGGGGCTACACCTTC
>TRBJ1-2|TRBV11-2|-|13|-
CASSFGLNYGYTF
TGTGCCAGCAGCTTCGGGCTAAACTATGGCTACACCTTC
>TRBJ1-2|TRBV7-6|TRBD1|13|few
CASSPGTAYGYTF
TGTGCCAGCAGCCCCGGGACAGCTTATGGCTACACCTTC
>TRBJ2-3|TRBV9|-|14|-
CASSVRHLTDTQYF
TGTGCCAGCAGCGTCAGGCATCTCACAGATACGCAGTATTTT
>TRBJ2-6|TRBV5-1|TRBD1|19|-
CASSLAYRSGGSGANVLTF
TGCGCCAGCAGCTTGGCGTACCGGTCAGGGGGCTCTGGGGCCAACGTCCTGACTTTC
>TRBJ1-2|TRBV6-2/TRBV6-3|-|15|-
CASSPPSGLRYGYTF
TGTGCCAGCAGTCCCCCTTCGGGACTCCGTTATGGCTACACCTTC
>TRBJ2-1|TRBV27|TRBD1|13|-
CAAGTGFVNEQFF
TGTGCCGCAGGGACAGGGTTCGTCAATGAGCAGTTCTTC
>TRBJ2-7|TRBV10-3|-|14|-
CAISDLFRDPHQYF
TGTGCCATCAGTGACTTGTTCCGGGACCCTCACCAGTACTTC
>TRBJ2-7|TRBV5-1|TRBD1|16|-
CASSPGQALRNYEQYF
TGCGCCAGCAGCCCGGGACAGGCCCTACGCAACTACGAGCAGTACTTC
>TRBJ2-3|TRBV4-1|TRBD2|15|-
CASSQLAGGPDTQYF
TGCGCCAGCAGCCAACTAGCGGGAGGGCCAGATACGCAGTATTTT
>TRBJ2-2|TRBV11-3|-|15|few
CASSPGRFGTGELFF
TGTGCCAGCAGCCCCGGCAGGTTCGGGACCGGGGAGCTGTTTTTT
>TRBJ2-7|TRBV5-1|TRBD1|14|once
CASRPQGASYEQYF
TGCGCCAGCAGGCCCCAGGGGGCCTCCTACGAGCAGTACTTC
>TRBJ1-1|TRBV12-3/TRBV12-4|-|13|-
CASSLSSTLEAFF
TGTGCCAGCAGTTTGAGTTCGACCCTTGAAGCTTTCTTT